The 3 T cell receptor beta chains below all came from one sample that was sequenced in a study of radiotherapy plus CTLA-4 blockade in lung cancer. The protocol was immunoSEQ multiplex PCR, while the TCRdb copy is restricted to in-frame clones and leaves out a portion. The sample lists about 68,000 clones; around 80% were seen once. This sample comprised peripheral blood, obtained from a patient treated with radiotherapy plus ipilimumab. The source of these receptors is a human donor with non-small cell lung cancer who had a complete response to radiotherapy plus ipilimumab.

V is TRBV25-1 and J is TRBJ2-3; perhaps D is TRBD1 or TRBD2 (6 bases each). Germline assignment: CDR1 MGHDK and CDR2 SYGVNS. Between the trimmed V and J ends, which lost 6 bases and 2 bases, there was a span of 15 bases. The CDR3 spans 15 residues. The CDR3 spells CASSTGGGLTDTQYF. The CDR3 DNA reads as TGTGCCAGCAGCACTGGAGGGGGACTCACAGATACGCAGTATTTT.

The V call is TRBV5-4, the J call TRBJ2-1; the match to TRBD1 covers 8 bases. This CDR3 comprises 16 residues. Germline V lookup: CDR1 SGHNT, CDR2 YYREEE (reference sequence). Trimming cost V 4 bases and J 2 bases; bases outside gene matches: 8. The CDR3 region is CASSLGQGRTYNEQFF. The CDR3, as DNA: TGTGCCAGCAGCCTAGGACAGGGTAGGACCTACAATGAGCAGTTCTTC.

This clone was found once. The CDR3 nucleotides read TGTGCCAGCAGCTCGGGACAGGGAAGATTACGGAACACTGAAGCTTTCTTT. Translated: CASSSGQGRLRNTEAFF. The V call is TRBV7-9, the J call TRBJ1-1, with 9 bases lining up with TRBD1. CDR3 length equals 17 residues. Looked up from germline, CDR1 is SEHNR and CDR2 is FQNEAQ (reference sequence). The ends lost 4 bases at V and 1 base at J; junction bases unmatched: 10.